This T cell receptor (beta chain) was identified during a study of blood T cell repertoires in COVID-19. Across the whole study: Sources were T cells, B-cell-depleted T cells, or PBMCs; the material itself was cDNA or gDNA.

The germline V gene has CDR1 KGHSH and CDR2 LQKENI. With 0 bases clipped from V and 2 bases from J, the junction kept 3 bases outside the gene matches. The CDR3 runs to 18 residues. The protocol was immunoSEQ multiplex PCR, while the TCRdb copy is restricted to in-frame clones and leaves out a portion. This table has fewer than 300,000 clones, more than 80% appearing once. The TCR comes from a young woman who had recovered from COVID-19. The gene calls are TRBV18 and TRBJ2-6; 11 nucleotides agree with TRBD1. Sequencing was performed on PBMCs or T cells enriched from blood (not recorded which). DNA for the CDR3: TGTGCCAGCTCACCACCGGGACAGGGGGTAACTGGGGCCAACGTCCTGACTTTC. As protein: CASSPPGQGVTGANVLTF.